The entry below describes one T cell receptor (beta chain). Per the germline V gene, CDR1 is LGHNA and CDR2 is YNFKEQ. Unmatched junction bases numbered 10, after V lost 2 bases and J lost 5 bases. The CDR3 contains 16 residues. These data come from a study of blood T cell repertoires in COVID-19. About the research overall: Samples taken during acute and convalescent COVID-19 were collected in the United States, Italy and Spain. T cells, B-cell-depleted T cells, or PBMCs provided the cDNA or gDNA that served as material.

Source study methods: Amplification of reference gene primers provided the estimated nucleated cell counts. Here immunoSEQ multiplex PCR was the method, and the copy in TCRdb shows in-frame clones only, minus some. For V, J and clone size, that table is used; D and trimming come from the DNA. The repertoire holds 150,000 or so clones, 75% to 85% seen once, with roughly 0.58% in the top ten. The sequenced sample consisted of peripheral blood. The genes are TRBV4-2 and TRBJ2-5, with 8 bases that match TRBD2. The receptor was derived from a man aged 55 to 69 with acute or convalescent COVID-19. The chain's CDR3 is CASSQSPTSVWETQYF. The CDR3 coding sequence is TGTGCCAGCAGCCAATCCCCGACTAGCGTGTGGGAGACCCAGTACTTC.